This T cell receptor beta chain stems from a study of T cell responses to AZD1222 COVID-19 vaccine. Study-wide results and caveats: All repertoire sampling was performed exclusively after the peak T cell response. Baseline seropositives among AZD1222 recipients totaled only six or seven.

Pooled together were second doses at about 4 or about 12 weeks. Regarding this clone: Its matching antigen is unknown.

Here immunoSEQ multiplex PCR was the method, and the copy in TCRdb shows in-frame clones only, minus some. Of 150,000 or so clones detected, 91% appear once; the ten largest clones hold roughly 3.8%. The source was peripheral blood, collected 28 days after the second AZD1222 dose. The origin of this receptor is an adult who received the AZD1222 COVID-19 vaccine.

The CDR3 nucleotides are TGTGCCAGCTCAACCGGGCCTAGCGGAGGCTCCTACAATGAGCAGTTCTTC. Translated: CASSTGPSGGSYNEQFF. This chain joins TRBV18 and TRBJ2-1; 7 bases are shared with TRBD2. The CDR3 is 17 residues long. The V gene end was trimmed by 5 bases and the J gene end by 0 bases; junction bases not matched to a gene: 10. CDR1 is KGHSH, CDR2 LQKENI, per germline.